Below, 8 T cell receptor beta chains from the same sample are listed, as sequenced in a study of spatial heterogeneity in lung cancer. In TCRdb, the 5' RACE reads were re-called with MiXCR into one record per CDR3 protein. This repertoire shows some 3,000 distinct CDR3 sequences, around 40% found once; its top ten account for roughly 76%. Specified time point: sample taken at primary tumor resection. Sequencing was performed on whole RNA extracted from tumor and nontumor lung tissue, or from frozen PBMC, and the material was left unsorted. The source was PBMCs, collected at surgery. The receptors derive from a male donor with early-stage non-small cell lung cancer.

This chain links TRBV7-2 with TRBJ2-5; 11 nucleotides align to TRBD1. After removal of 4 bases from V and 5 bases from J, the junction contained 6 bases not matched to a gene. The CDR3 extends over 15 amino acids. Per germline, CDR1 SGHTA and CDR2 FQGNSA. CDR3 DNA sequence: TGTGCCAGCAGCTCTGGACAGGGGGCCGCGGAGACCCAGTACTTC. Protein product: CASSSGQGAAETQYF. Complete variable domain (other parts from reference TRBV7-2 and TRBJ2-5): GAGVSQSPSNKVTEKGKDVELRCDPISGHTALYWYRQSLGQGLEFLIYFQGNSAPDKSGLPSDRFSAERTGGSVSTLTIQRTQQEDSAVYLCASSSGQGAAETQYFGPGTRLLVL.

The CDR3 here is CASTLGLERRLYF. The CDR3, as DNA: TGTGCCAGCACTCTCGGACTCGAGAGGAGGTTATACTTC. The V and J genes are TRBV12-3 or TRBV12-4 and TRBJ2-7, with D possibly TRBD2 on 5 matching bases. V was cut by 7 bases and J by 13 bases, with 23 bases left in between. The CDR3 extends over 13 amino acids.

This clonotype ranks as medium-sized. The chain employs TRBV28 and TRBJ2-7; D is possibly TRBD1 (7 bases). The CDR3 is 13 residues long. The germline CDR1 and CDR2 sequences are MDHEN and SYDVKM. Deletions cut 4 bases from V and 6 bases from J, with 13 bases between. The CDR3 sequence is CASSSDREVEQYF. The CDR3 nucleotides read TGTGCCAGCAGTTCTGACAGGGAGGTCGAGCAGTACTTC. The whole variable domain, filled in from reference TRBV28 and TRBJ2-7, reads DVKVTQSSRYLVKRTGEKVFLECVQDMDHENMFWYRQDPGLGLRLIYFSYDVKMKEKGDIPEGYSVSREKKERFSLILESASTNQTSMYLCASSSDREVEQYFGPGTRLTVT.

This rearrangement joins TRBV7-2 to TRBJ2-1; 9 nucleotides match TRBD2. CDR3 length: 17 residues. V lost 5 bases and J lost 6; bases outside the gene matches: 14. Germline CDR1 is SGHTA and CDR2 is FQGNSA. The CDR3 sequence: CASSPQLQLTSGNEQFF. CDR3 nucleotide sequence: TGTGCCAGCAGCCCGCAATTACAACTGACTAGCGGCAATGAGCAGTTCTTC.

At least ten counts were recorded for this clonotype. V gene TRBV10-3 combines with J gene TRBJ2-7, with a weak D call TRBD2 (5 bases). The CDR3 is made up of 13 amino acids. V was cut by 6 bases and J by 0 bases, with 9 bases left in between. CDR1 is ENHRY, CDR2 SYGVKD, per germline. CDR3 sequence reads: CAISQSGSYEQYF. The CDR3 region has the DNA TGTGCCATCAGCCAAAGCGGCTCCTACGAGCAGTACTTC.

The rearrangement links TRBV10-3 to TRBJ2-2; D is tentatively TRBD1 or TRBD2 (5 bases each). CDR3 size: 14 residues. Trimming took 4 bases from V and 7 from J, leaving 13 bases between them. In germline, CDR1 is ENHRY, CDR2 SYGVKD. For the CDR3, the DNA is TGTGCCATCAGTGCCGGGACGGCCATCGGGGAGCTGTTTTTT. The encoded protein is CAISAGTAIGELFF.

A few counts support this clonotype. The CDR3, as DNA: TGTGCCAGCAGCTTAGGAGCGGGAGGCGATACGCAGTATTTT. Its translation: CASSLGAGGDTQYF. The rearrangement uses TRBV11-2 and TRBJ2-3, with 9 bases matching TRBD2. This CDR3 has 14 residues. The germline CDR1 and CDR2 sequences are SGHAT and FQNNGV. The J segment lost 6 bases and the V segment lost 1 base, leaving 2 bases of the junction unmatched.

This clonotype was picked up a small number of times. The CDR3 is CASRESGTDGWSPDTQYF. CDR3 nucleotide sequence: TGTGCCAGCAGAGAGTCCGGGACTGACGGTTGGTCCCCAGATACGCAGTATTTT. The J gene is TRBJ2-3, the V gene TRBV27; weak D call: TRBD2 (6 bases). Looked up from germline, CDR1 is MNHEY and CDR2 is SMNVEV (reference sequence). The CDR3 totals 18 residues. Deletions cut 6 bases from V and 4 bases from J, with 26 bases between.